This T cell receptor beta chain was identified in a study of CD8+ T cells in alopecia areata. V was shortened by 0 bases and J by 7 bases, with 14 bases between the two germline ends. Germline CDR1 reads SGHRS; CDR2 reads YFSETQ. The CDR3 extends over 15 amino acids. Obtained from alopecia areata patients were lesional scalp punch biopsies along with peripheral blood. RNA was extracted and reverse transcribed into cDNA as the sequencing template. Profiling relied on immunoSEQ multiplex PCR, and the TCRdb table lists in-frame clones only, not all of them. The data hold fewer than 250,000 clones, with 50% to 60% observed a single time.

The chain links TRBV5-1 to TRBJ2-1; D is ambiguous. The receptor was isolated from a human donor with alopecia areata. Sequenced here: CD4+ T cells sorted from blood, sampled at week 0. The CDR3 sequence: CASSLAAAKGNEQFF. As DNA, the CDR3 is TGCGCCAGCAGCTTGGCGGCAGCTAAGGGTAATGAGCAGTTCTTC.